The source of this T cell receptor beta chain is a study of blood T cell repertoires in COVID-19. Study background: Samples taken during acute and convalescent COVID-19 were collected in the United States, Italy and Spain. T cells, B-cell-depleted T cells, or PBMCs supplied cDNA or gDNA.

Trimming took 4 bases from V and 6 from J; bases not matched to a gene: 7. The germline V gene encodes CDR1 SGHRS and CDR2 YFSETQ. The CDR3 contains 15 residues. In the source study's methods: Reference gene primer amplification yielded estimated nucleated cell counts. Profiled with immunoSEQ multiplex PCR; TCRdb holds only in-frame clones, not every one. V, J and clone size are taken as reported in that table, and D and trimming were inferred from the DNA itself. The data contain fewer than 250,000 clones, roughly 84% of them singletons. Sequencing was carried out using peripheral blood. The chain recombines TRBV5-1 with TRBJ2-3, with 11 bases aligning to TRBD1. The receptor comes from a human donor in a cohort sampled during active COVID-19. CDR3 in DNA: TGCGCCAGCAGCCTCAACGGGGACAGGGGGGATACGCAGTATTTT. Amino acids: CASSLNGDRGDTQYF.